The clone carrying this T cell receptor beta chain was detected ten times or more. Its target is not known. Read coverage stops 3 residues before the CDR3 terminus; the germline J gene supplies the remainder. Each donor provided 5 to 8 ml of heparinized whole blood. CDR1 is DFQATT and CDR2 is SNEGSKA in the germline V gene (reference sequence). V lost 0 bases, J lost 2 bases, and 4 bases stayed unmatched. The CDR3 has 15 amino acids. The entry originates in a study of T cell clonality in common variable immunodeficiency. Study observations and caveats: Shared TCRbeta clones were fewer between CVID subjects than controls.

Generated by immunoSEQ multiplex PCR, the TCRdb table keeps only in-frame clones and is missing some. The specimen has approximately 58,000 clones, none found just once. V and J are TRBV20-1 and TRBJ2-7; 10 bases line up with TRBD2. The source is a person aged 18-70 years in good health. The sample taken for sequencing was peripheral blood mononuclear cells. Partial CDR3 DNA: TGCAGTGCTAGAGATCGGCTAGCGGGAGCCTACGAG. Translating it yields CSARDRLAGAYE. The entire CDR3 reads CSARDRLAGAYEQYF.